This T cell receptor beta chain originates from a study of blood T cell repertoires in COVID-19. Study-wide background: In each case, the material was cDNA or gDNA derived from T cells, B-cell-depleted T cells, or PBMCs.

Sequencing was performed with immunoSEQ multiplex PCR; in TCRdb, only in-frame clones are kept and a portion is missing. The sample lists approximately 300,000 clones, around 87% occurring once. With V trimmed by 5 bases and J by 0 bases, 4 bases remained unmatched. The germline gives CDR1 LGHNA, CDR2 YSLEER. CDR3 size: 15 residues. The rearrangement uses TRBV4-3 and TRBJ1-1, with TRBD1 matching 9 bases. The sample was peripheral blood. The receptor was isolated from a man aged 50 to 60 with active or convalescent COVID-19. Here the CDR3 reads CASSFGQGLNTEAFF. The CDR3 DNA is TGCGCCAGCAGCTTTGGACAGGGGCTGAACACTGAAGCTTTCTTT.